These 23 T cell receptor beta chains originate from one sample sequenced in a study of blood T cells in healthy people across ages. Primers used in a second PCR of about 7 to 12 cycles were a sample-barcoded 5' primer and a J-beta primer mix. TCRdb reprocessed the 5' RACE reads via MiXCR and lists one record per CDR3 protein. The sample lists more than 600,000 distinct CDR3 sequences; around 25% were seen once. Another study also made use of these data, one on T cells of mothers and their children.

Sequenced: blood. The receptors were gathered from a boy between 10 and 17 years old in good health.

The chain carries TRBV4-3 and TRBJ2-7; 7 bases align to TRBD1. The ends lost 6 bases at V and 5 bases at J; junction bases unmatched: 10. Germline CDR1 and CDR2: LGHNA and YSLEER. The length of the CDR3 is 14 residues. The CDR3 region is CASSLNGRGHEQYF. The CDR3 DNA reads TGCGCCAGCAGTCTGAACGGTAGGGGGCACGAGCAGTACTTC.

The V and J genes are TRBV28 and TRBJ2-1, with D possibly being TRBD2 (7 bases). Per the germline V gene, CDR1 is MDHEN and CDR2 is SYDVKM. Trimming took 5 bases from V and 9 from J, leaving 17 bases between them. The CDR3 consists of 14 residues. The CDR3 bases are TGTGCCAGCAGTCCGCTCCGGGGGGCGAGTGAGCAGTTCTTC. This codes for CASSPLRGASEQFF.

The gene calls are TRBV12-3 or TRBV12-4 and TRBJ1-4, with D unclear. The CDR3 consists of 15 residues. Trimming removed 5 bases at V and 8 bases at J, with 18 bases between. CDR3 DNA: TGTGCCAGCAGTCCCAGAACGGGGATCGGGGAAAAACTGTTTTTT. Amino acids: CASSPRTGIGEKLFF.

The J gene is TRBJ2-7, the V gene TRBV10-3; no clear D gene. CDR3 length equals 11 residues. V gave up 4 bases and J gave up 7 bases, with 8 bases separating them. Germline CDR1 ENHRY, CDR2 SYGVKD. The CDR3 loop is CAISASGEQYF. The CDR3 DNA reads as TGTGCCATCAGTGCCTCTGGAGAGCAGTACTTC.

The genes are TRBV7-9 and TRBJ1-2; 9 bases are a match to TRBD1. Trimming took 2 bases from V and 10 from J; bases not matched to a gene: 11. Germline V gene data show CDR1 as SEHNR and CDR2 as FQNEAQ (reference sequence). The CDR3 sequence is 15 residues long. The CDR3 loop reads CASSLLTDRGGAYTF. The CDR3 nucleotides are TGTGCCAGCAGCTTACTGACGGACAGGGGAGGTGCCTACACCTTC.

This clonotype was counted a few times. CDR3 in DNA: TGCGCCAGCAGCTTGGACGGACAGCTACAAGAGACCCAGTACTTC. Protein: CASSLDGQLQETQYF. This sequence joins TRBV5-1 and TRBJ2-5, with a weak D call TRBD1 (6 bases). V lost 0 bases to trimming and J lost 2 bases, with 11 bases between them. There are 15 residues in the CDR3. The germline gives CDR1 SGHRS, CDR2 YFSETQ.

The table lists this clonotype with a count of one. V gene TRBV29-1 combines with J gene TRBJ1-1; a weak D match, TRBD1 (5 bases). Germline V gene lookup returns CDR1 SQVTM and CDR2 ANQGSEA. V was pared by 2 bases and J by 3 bases, with 10 bases between. CDR3 length: 13 amino acids. CDR3 in amino acids: CSVELAGDTEAFF. CDR3 sequence (DNA): TGCAGCGTTGAATTGGCGGGGGACACTGAAGCTTTCTTT.

CDR3 nucleotide sequence: TGTGCCAGCAGCCCGGACAGGGTTAATGAAAAACTGTTTTTT. Protein: CASSPDRVNEKLFF. J is TRBJ1-4 and V is TRBV2; 8 bases agree with TRBD1. The CDR3 contains 14 residues. The germline gives CDR1 SNHLY, CDR2 FYNNEI. V shed 6 bases and J 4 bases; nucleotides not matched to a gene: 4.

The table lists this clonotype with a few counts. This chain connects TRBV24-1 to TRBJ2-2; D not certain. V shed 5 bases and J shed 6 bases, with 15 bases lying between them. Germline CDR1 and CDR2: KGHDR and SFDVKD. The CDR3 spans 15 residues. CDR3 sequence (DNA): TGTGCCACCAGTGCCCTCGGGCAGTTTCCCGGGGAGCTGTTTTTT. Its protein is CATSALGQFPGELFF.

As regards this clonotype: Sequence at one end of the junction differs from germline and may be a read error. CDR3 in amino acids: CASSLSSGLSQFF. For the CDR3, the DNA is TGTGCTAGCAGCTTATCATCGGGATTGAGTCAGTTCTTC. The chain couples TRBV7-7 to TRBJ2-1; D might be TRBD2 (5 bases). The CDR3 runs 13 residues. Germline V gene sequence: CDR1 SSHAT, CDR2 FNYEAQ (reference sequence). The entire variable domain, with the rest obtained from reference TRBV7-7 and TRBJ2-1, is as follows: GAGVSQSPRYKVTKRGQDVTLRCDPISSHATLYWYQQALGQGPEFLTYFNYEAQPDKSGLPSDRFSAERPEGSISTLTIQRTEQRDSAMYRCASSLSSGLSQFFGPGTRLTVL.

This clonotype came up a few times. This CDR3 is CASSPRQASYEQYF. In DNA, the CDR3 is TGTGCCAGCAGCCCGCGACAGGCCTCCTACGAGCAGTACTTC. The chain couples TRBV28 to TRBJ2-7, with D possibly TRBD1 on 6 matching bases. The CDR3 consists of 14 residues. The germline V gene encodes CDR1 MDHEN and CDR2 SYDVKM. Between the trimmed V and J ends, which lost 6 bases and 0 bases, there was a span of 12 bases.

The chain carries TRBV12-3 or TRBV12-4 and TRBJ1-5; no clear D. The CDR3 is 15 amino acids. V dropped 7 bases and J dropped 2 bases, with 15 bases sitting between them. The CDR3 DNA sequence: TGTGCCAGCACACTTAACGACGGCGGCAATCAGCCCCAGCATTTT. It translates to CASTLNDGGNQPQHF.

This chain connects TRBV28 to TRBJ2-7, with 9 positions matching TRBD1. With V trimmed by 2 bases and J by 5 bases, 10 bases remained unmatched. In germline, CDR1 is MDHEN, CDR2 SYDVKM. The CDR3 extends over 16 amino acids. The CDR3 nucleotides are TGTGCCAGCAGTTTAAGGACAGGGGTCCGAGAAAACGAGCAGTACTTC. It encodes CASSLRTGVRENEQYF.

This rearrangement joins TRBV20-1 to TRBJ2-1, with a tentative D call TRBD2 (5 bases). The V and J ends lost 6 bases and 1 base respectively, with 13 bases between them. This CDR3 spans 14 amino acids. Germline CDR1 and CDR2: DFQATT and SNEGSKA (reference sequence). CDR3 amino acids: CSASDRRSYNEQFF. The CDR3 bases are TGCAGTGCGAGCGACCGGAGGTCCTACAATGAGCAGTTCTTC.

The chain carries TRBV6-6 and TRBJ1-6; no firm D call. CDR1 MNHNY and CDR2 SVGAGI come from the germline V gene (reference sequence). V shed 0 bases and J shed 9 bases, with 9 bases lying between them. The CDR3 sequence is 14 residues long. This chain's CDR3 is CASSYSAGSSPLHF. The CDR3 DNA reads TGTGCCAGCAGTTACTCCGCGGGTAGTTCACCCCTCCACTTT.

The chain employs TRBV12-3 or TRBV12-4 and TRBJ2-1, with TRBD2 matching over 14 bases. The CDR3 consists of 15 residues. The V gene end was trimmed by 5 bases and the J gene end by 8 bases; junction bases not matched to a gene: 5. This CDR3 reads CASSRLAGGVHEQFF. The CDR3 region has the DNA TGTGCCAGCAGTAGACTAGCGGGAGGGGTGCATGAGCAGTTCTTC.

This sequence joins TRBV29-1 and TRBJ1-2; D is uncertain. The V gene lost 3 bases and the J gene lost 2 bases, with 7 bases spanning the gap. The CDR3 spans 12 residues. CDR1 is SQVTM, CDR2 ANQGSEA, per germline. For the CDR3, the DNA is TGCAGCGTTGACCCGGGGAACTATGGCTACACCTTC. Residues: CSVDPGNYGYTF.

The rearrangement uses TRBV7-6 and TRBJ2-1; 9 bases match TRBD1. The germline V gene encodes CDR1 SGHVS and CDR2 FNYEAQ. V lost 4 bases, J lost 3 bases, and 13 bases stayed unmatched. The CDR3 runs 18 residues. CDR3: CASSSQTQGQGVYNEQFF. The CDR3 DNA reads as TGTGCCAGCAGCTCCCAGACGCAGGGACAGGGCGTCTACAATGAGCAGTTCTTC. The full variable domain, completed using reference TRBV7-6 and TRBJ2-1, is GAGVSQSPRYKVTKRGQDVALRCDPISGHVSLYWYRQALGQGPEFLTYFNYEAQQDKSGLPNDRFSAERPEGSISTLTIQRTEQRDSAMYRCASSSQTQGQGVYNEQFFGPGTRLTVL.

This clonotype was counted a few times. The chain is built from TRBV5-1 and TRBJ2-5; D perhaps matches TRBD2 (6 bases). The end of the DNA fits TRBJ2-7 better, so the J call may be wrong. CDR3 length equals 13 residues. Germline CDR1 is SGHRS and CDR2 is YFSETQ. The CDR3 bases are TGCGCCAGCAGCTTGGGGGGAGGCCACGAGCAGTACTTC. Translated, it gives CASSLGGGHEQYF.

V and J are TRBV4-1 and TRBJ2-5, with 10 bases fitting TRBD2. CDR3 length: 15 residues. The germline V gene encodes CDR1 MGHRA and CDR2 YSYEKL. V shed 2 bases and J 4 bases; nucleotides not matched to a gene: 4. CDR3 sequence: CASSQLAGESETQYF. Written as DNA, the CDR3 is TGCGCCAGCAGCCAACTAGCGGGAGAGTCAGAGACCCAGTACTTC.

This clonotype came up a few times. The chain joins TRBV12-3 or TRBV12-4 to TRBJ2-1; D is perhaps TRBD2 (5 bases). There are 14 residues in the CDR3. V lost 5 bases, J lost 10 bases, and 18 bases lay in between. CDR3 loop: CASSKAQRSMEQFF. The CDR3 bases are TGTGCCAGCAGTAAAGCTCAGCGGTCCATGGAGCAGTTCTTC.

This clonotype showed up just a few times. The chain recombines TRBV7-9 with TRBJ2-1; D unclear. This CDR3 comprises 13 residues. Germline values: CDR1 SEHNR, CDR2 FQNEAQ (reference sequence). V dropped 4 bases and J dropped 7 bases, with 11 bases sitting between them. CDR3 loop: CASSSPKSNEQFF. For the CDR3, the DNA is TGTGCCAGCAGCTCCCCTAAGTCGAATGAGCAGTTCTTC.

A few counts support this clonotype. The rearrangement joins TRBV7-2 to TRBJ2-3, with 9 bases aligning to TRBD2. The CDR3 has 14 amino acids. Per the germline V gene, CDR1 is SGHTA and CDR2 is FQGNSA. The junction had 4 bases not matched to a gene; V was cut back by 5 bases and J by 4 bases. The CDR3 reads CASSRSGGSDTQYF. CDR3 coding DNA: TGTGCCAGCAGCCGAAGCGGGGGGTCAGATACGCAGTATTTT.